This TCR beta chain was observed in a study of blood T cells in healthy people across ages (dated by TCRdb to the mid-2010s). Concerning the study at large: In model experiments, roughly one uniquely barcoded TCR beta cDNA molecule per two T cells was captured by template switching. The study measured age-related changes in TCR beta repertoire diversity using deep sequencing normalized with unique cDNA molecular identifiers. The donors were split into four age groups: young (average about 15 years), middle-aged (about 40), aged (approximately 60) and long-lived (82). To avoid experimental bias, donors of different ages were distributed randomly across sequencing lanes. The study analyzed two additional independent replicas of 1 million unique cDNA reads from the same blood draw for two donors, one aged 18 to 29 and one aged 80 or older.

This clonotype was seen more than once but under ten times. Its target antigen remains unknown. Base qualities are missing; no much larger clone stands one base away. The method behind the library was 5' RACE. TCRdb lists the instrument as Illumina HiSeq 2500. A second PCR of roughly 7 to 11 cycles was run with a J-beta primer mix and a sample-barcoded 5' primer. A unique molecular identifier was introduced onto each TCR beta cDNA molecule by a template-switch 5' adaptor carrying 12 random nucleotides. Each sample yielded at least 3 million CDR3-containing paired-end reads. First-strand cDNA was synthesized from all RNA with the Mint cDNA synthesis kit, primed by a TRBC-specific oligonucleotide. Following uracil-DNA glycosylase treatment, a first 18-cycle PCR with universal primers M1SS and BC2_uni_R was performed on all cDNA. Per the authors' processing: For normalization, 1 million high-quality reads, each with a distinct molecular identifier, were randomly selected from each sample. Reads sharing molecular identifiers were discarded rather than binned into consensus sequences. MiTCR, with a Q25 quality threshold and the strictest error-elimination algorithm, was used for CDR3 identification, clonotype clustering and error correction. A nonparametric unseen species model with Euler transformation was used to estimate a lower bound on total TCR beta diversity. TCRdb reprocessed the public reads (quality trimming at Q25 with fastp, clone calling with MiXCR) and kept in-frame beta chains. Each entry merges the rows of one CDR3 protein and shows their most common DNA and genes. These V and J calls originate from TCRdb's pipeline instead of the authors' own analysis. Recorded for this sample are under 2,000,000 distinct CDR3 sequences; approximately 50% of them occurred a single time. 2.1% of the sample belongs to the ten largest clones.

Systemically healthy Caucasian individuals from Russia, over 30 in total and aged roughly 6 to 100 years, were included as donors. Around 10 milliliters of peripheral blood were drawn from each donor into EDTA-treated Vacutainer tubes. Ficoll-Paque density-gradient centrifugation was used to isolate PBMCs, with at least 7 million obtained per sample. Total RNA was extracted from PBMCs with Trizol reagent, with at least 6 micrograms obtained per sample. Naive CD45RAhigh/CD27high T cell percentages were measured by flow cytometry on a PBMC aliquot from every donor. What the study reported, not specific to this receptor: Conclusive comparison of naive and antigen-experienced compartments was prevented by the profiling of bulk unsorted PBMCs. Compared with the aged group, more naive CD4+ T cells, fewer expanded clones and increased TCR diversity were shown by the long-lived group, suggesting age selection. Total diversity estimates from one million sequenced T cells were considered lower bounds and underestimates. The CMV infection status of donors was not known, potentially confounding age-related changes in expanded clonotypes. As age increased, observed TCR beta diversity per million T cells dropped in a roughly linear way, and a significant reduction was already evident by age about 40. The percentage of naive T cells measured by flow cytometry correlated strongly with observed TCR beta diversity.

Trimming at the junction amounts to 3 bases on V and 6 bases on J, and the germline ends lie 13 bases apart. In the germline V gene, CDR1 corresponds to SGHRS and CDR2 to YFSETQ. Reading from cysteine to phenylalanine, the CDR3 counts 14 amino acids. The entry retains the CDR3 DNA only, 42 bases that are in frame from base 1. The receptor was isolated from a woman aged 35 to 49 in good health. The sequenced sample was blood. The chain employs TRBV5-1 and TRBJ2-1, with TRBD1 tentatively as D gene (5 bases match). The CDR3 protein: CASSSLGRLNEQFF. The bases are TGCGCCAGCAGCTCCCTGGGGCGCCTCAATGAGCAGTTCTTC.